This T cell receptor (beta chain) was identified during a study of blood T cell repertoires in COVID-19. For the study at large: From T cells, B-cell-depleted T cells, or PBMCs came the material, which was cDNA or gDNA.

Repertoires were generated with immunoSEQ multiplex PCR, while TCRdb's copy carries only in-frame clones and drops some. The repertoire has about 280,000 clones, almost 90% of them found once; the top ten carry about 1.7%. Sequencing was performed on PBMCs or T cells enriched from blood (not recorded which). The source of this sequence is a woman between 18 and 29 years old with acute COVID-19.

The CDR3 spells CASSPRGILNTEAFF. DNA of the CDR3: TGTGCCAGCAGCCCCAGAGGAATTTTGAACACTGAAGCTTTCTTT. The chain has TRBV11-2 and TRBJ1-1, with D uncertain. Trimming removed 5 bases from V and 0 bases from J, with 13 bases in between. CDR3 length: 15 residues. CDR1 and CDR2 (germline): SGHAT, FQNNGV.